Listed here are 18 T cell receptor beta chains from one sample, sequenced in a study of T cells in Graves' hyperthyroidism and ophthalmopathy. RNA transcripts served as the template for amplifying TCR beta CDR3 regions. Researchers ran a first-round RT-PCR on the TCR CDR3 using the HTBI primer set. TCRdb re-called the multiplex PCR reads through MiXCR, storing one row per CDR3 protein. This sample has some 300,000 distinct CDR3 sequences, with around 19% found just once. Sequenced: blood. The source of these receptors is a man aged 50-60 years with Graves' ophthalmopathy.

The V gene is TRBV19, the J gene TRBJ1-1; D not certain. This CDR3 spans 13 amino acids. CDR1 and CDR2 (germline): LNHDA, SQIVND (reference sequence). V lost 3 bases and J 3 bases, leaving 8 bases between the germline ends. CDR3 bases: TGTGCCAGTAGTATCGACATACACACTGAAGCTTTCTTT. This gives the protein CASSIDIHTEAFF.

This clonotype was detected many times. The chain combines TRBV7-9 with TRBJ2-5; a weak D match, TRBD2 (6 bases). The germline V and J ends were trimmed by 3 bases and 5 bases, with 16 bases remaining between them. CDR1 and CDR2 (germline): SEHNR, FQNEAQ (reference sequence). The CDR3 has 15 residues. The CDR3 is CASSFSGTGGETQYF. CDR3 nucleotide sequence: TGTGCCAGCAGCTTCTCCGGGACTGGGGGGGAGACCCAGTACTTC.

DNA of the CDR3: TGCGGAAGTGGGACCCAGTACTTC. As protein: CGSGTQYF. This chain links TRBV10-1 with TRBJ2-5; D ambiguous. The CDR3 length is 8 residues. Per the germline V gene, CDR1 is WNHNN and CDR2 is SYGVQD (reference sequence).

This clonotype came up a few times. V and J are TRBV5-1 and TRBJ2-5, with 8 bases identical to TRBD1. The CDR3 extends over 13 amino acids. Germline V CDR1 and CDR2: SGHRS, YFSETQ. Trimming removed 2 bases from V and 4 bases from J; junction bases left unmatched: 1. CDR3 in DNA: TGCGCCAGCAGCTTTCAGGGGGCAGAGACCCAGTACTTC. Protein product: CASSFQGAETQYF.

This chain connects TRBV10-3 to TRBJ2-5; D is perhaps TRBD2 (5 bases). This CDR3 has 12 amino acids. V was shortened by 4 bases and J by 2 bases, with 5 bases between the two germline ends. The germline CDR1 and CDR2 sequences are ENHRY and SYGVKD. The chain's CDR3 is CAISAGQETQYF. The DNA for the CDR3 is TGTGCCATCAGTGCGGGACAAGAGACCCAGTACTTC.

This clonotype was picked up many times. The CDR3 spells CAWSVRGLAGGTEQYF. CDR3 coding DNA: TGTGCCTGGAGTGTCAGGGGACTAGCGGGAGGCACCGAGCAGTACTTC. The chain carries TRBV30 and TRBJ2-7, with 15 positions matching TRBD2. CDR1 is GTSNPN and CDR2 is SVGIG in the germline V gene (reference sequence). J lost 6 bases, V lost 0 bases, and 6 bases had no gene match. This CDR3 comprises 16 residues.

Ten or more counts support this clonotype. The V call is TRBV5-1, the J call TRBJ2-7; 10 nucleotides align to TRBD1. V gave up 3 bases and J gave up 4 bases; unmatched junction bases: 7. Per germline, CDR1 SGHRS and CDR2 YFSETQ. This CDR3 contains 15 residues. The DNA for the CDR3 is TGCGCCAGCAGCTCCAGTCCGGGACAGGGGTACGAGCAGTACTTC. Its translation: CASSSSPGQGYEQYF.

This clonotype was detected ten times or more. J is TRBJ1-1 and V is TRBV9; no firm D call. V lost 0 bases and J lost 2, with 11 bases in between. Germline V gene data show CDR1 as SGDLS and CDR2 as YYNGEE. The CDR3 has 15 residues. The DNA of the CDR3 is TGTGCCAGCAGCGTAGGTGGCGGTTTAAACACTGAAGCTTTCTTT. Amino acid sequence: CASSVGGGLNTEAFF.

J is TRBJ1-4 and V is TRBV25-1, with D perhaps TRBD1 (5 bases). The V gene lost 4 bases and the J gene lost 6 bases, with 12 bases spanning the gap. CDR3 size: 14 residues. CDR1 and CDR2 (germline): MGHDK, SYGVNS. The CDR3 DNA reads as TGTGCCAGCAGTGTCGGGACTACCGATGAAAAACTGTTTTTT. Translation: CASSVGTTDEKLFF.

The table lists this clonotype with a few counts. CDR3 DNA: TGCAGCGTTGAAGGGGTGGGATACTCCTACGAGCAGTACTTC. This translates into CSVEGVGYSYEQYF. The chain combines TRBV29-1 with TRBJ2-7; D is unresolved. V lost 1 base and J 0 bases, leaving 10 bases between the germline ends. This CDR3 comprises 14 residues. The germline V gene encodes CDR1 SQVTM and CDR2 ANQGSEA.

This clonotype has more than one count but fewer than ten. J is TRBJ2-7 and V is TRBV27, with 11 positions matching TRBD2. After removal of 4 bases from V and 2 bases from J, the junction contained 7 bases not matched to a gene. The CDR3 runs to 16 residues. Germline loops: CDR1 MNHEY, CDR2 SMNVEV (reference sequence). As DNA, the CDR3 is TGTGCCAGCAGTTCACGAGGGACTAGCGGTCCCTACGAGCAGTACTTC. It encodes CASSSRGTSGPYEQYF.

This clonotype was picked up many times. V gene TRBV6-1 combines with J gene TRBJ1-1, with TRBD1 identical over 7 bases. The V and J ends lost 9 bases and 5 bases, in that order; junction bases with no gene match: 18. This CDR3 has 16 amino acids. The germline V gene has CDR1 MNHNS and CDR2 SASEGT. The chain's CDR3 is CASYGQATLTGTEAFF. CDR3 sequence (DNA): TGTGCCAGTTATGGACAGGCGACCTTGACGGGGACTGAAGCTTTCTTT.

This clonotype came up many times. The chain employs TRBV11-2 and TRBJ1-1; D is perhaps TRBD1 (5 bases). The CDR3 consists of 17 residues. Germline V gene data show CDR1 as SGHAT and CDR2 as FQNNGV. With 3 bases removed from V and 3 bases from J, the gap between germline ends came to 20 bases. DNA of the CDR3: TGTGCCAGCAGCTTCGGAGGGTTGGGGGAAATCTACACTGAAGCTTTCTTT. This gives the protein CASSFGGLGEIYTEAFF.

The chain links TRBV29-1 to TRBJ2-1, with 11 nucleotides matching TRBD2. The trim removed 4 bases at V and 0 bases at J, leaving 14 bases unmatched. Germline lookup yields CDR1 SQVTM and CDR2 ANQGSEA. This CDR3 is 19 amino acids long. The DNA of the CDR3 is TGCAGCGTTGTCCATGGGTTGCGACTAGCGGGGTCCTCCTACAATGAGCAGTTCTTC. Its protein is CSVVHGLRLAGSSYNEQFF.

This clonotype was seen repeatedly, ten times or more. The chain has TRBV30 and TRBJ1-1, with 8 nucleotides matching TRBD1. The V segment lost 7 bases and the J segment 3 bases; nucleotides outside the gene matches: 4. CDR3 length: 12 amino acids. Germline V gene sequence: CDR1 GTSNPN, CDR2 SVGIG (reference sequence). CDR3 sequence reads: CASGQGYTEAFF. CDR3 DNA: TGTGCCTCAGGACAGGGTTACACTGAAGCTTTCTTT.

Regarding this clonotype: Its ends do not fully match the called genes, so a read error is possible. The V call is TRBV6-1, the J call TRBJ2-7, with 7 bases matching TRBD1. The CDR3 runs 14 residues. Germline V gene lookup returns CDR1 MNHNS and CDR2 SASEGT. CDR3 amino acids: CASSGRTGSSEQYF. In nucleotides, the CDR3 is TGTGCCAGCAGTGGACGGACAGGCTCCTCCGAGCAGTACTTC.

In its sample, this clonotype was seen many times. This chain joins TRBV12-3 or TRBV12-4 and TRBJ1-1; D is unclear. This CDR3 has 13 amino acids. The ends were cut back, 5 bases at V and 1 base at J, with 8 bases in the middle. Written as DNA, the CDR3 is TGTGCCAGCAGTCCTGGGTGGAACACTGAAGCTTTCTTT. Residues: CASSPGWNTEAFF.

This clonotype turned up a few times. The gene calls are TRBV24-1 and TRBJ1-5; 7 positions agree with TRBD1. V lost 5 bases and J lost 0; bases outside the gene matches: 9. Germline CDR1 KGHDR, CDR2 SFDVKD. The CDR3 is 17 residues long. The CDR3 is CATSGAGGSYSNQPQHF. The CDR3 region has the DNA TGTGCCACCAGTGGTGCAGGGGGATCTTATAGCAATCAGCCCCAGCATTTT.